Listed below are T cell receptor beta chains from one sample, sequenced in a study of T cells expressing NK-cell markers. TCRdb reprocessed the 5' RACE reads, keeping one entry per CDR3 protein, no DNA. Found here are approximately 550,000 distinct CDR3 sequences; the top ten clones hold 3.5% to 4.5%. Sequencing was performed on blood T cells: a sorted CD56 or NKG2C T cell subset, CD4+ or CD8+ T cells, or bulk PBMC T cells (not recorded which). Receptors were obtained from a man between 18 and 29 years old in good health. Each CDR3 is given with its conserved first and last residue.

J gene	V gene	CDR3 protein
TRBJ1-1	TRBV11-2	CASSLVEGRGLRNTEAFF
TRBJ1-1	TRBV7-9	CASYGTLFEAFF
TRBJ1-1	TRBV29-1	CSATAGGNTEAFF
TRBJ2-5	TRBV7-2	CASSFRQGLQETQYF
TRBJ1-2	TRBV6-1	CASSDFSRGSLYGYTF
TRBJ2-2	TRBV7-2	CASSLGLINTGELFF
TRBJ2-5	TRBV12-3/TRBV12-4	CASSDIMRTQYF
TRBJ2-5	TRBV7-2	CASSLPSGRARETQYF
TRBJ2-4	TRBV6-1	CASALTGPSGMAKNIQYF
TRBJ2-5	TRBV5-1	CASSPAEGQETQYF
TRBJ2-7	TRBV7-2	CASSSYRHGLAGVYEDEQYF
TRBJ2-3	TRBV7-9	CASSRWQDLDTQYF
TRBJ2-1	TRBV10-3	CAISESTTRNEQFF